This record covers a single T cell receptor (beta chain). The antigen is unknown. This entry is derived from a study of shared clonotypes between healthy human individuals. Study-level findings and limits: Limited genetic and exposure-history diversity came from having few donors.

Deep-level running was used for the assay. Under the authors' procedure: Junction-only sequences without quality scores came from ImmunoSEQ, so filtering differed. The protocol was immunoSEQ multiplex PCR, while the TCRdb copy is restricted to in-frame clones and leaves out a portion. That table furnishes V, J and clone size, whereas the DNA furnished D and trimming. The sample lists about 490,000 clones; less than 80% were seen once. Every donor was a Caucasian adult from Nashville, Tennessee. This CDR3 has 17 residues. Germline V gene lookup returns CDR1 LGHNA and CDR2 YNFKEQ. V dropped 0 bases and J dropped 2 bases, with 17 bases sitting between them.

The V gene is TRBV4-2, the J gene TRBJ2-7, with a weak D call TRBD2 (6 bases). The TCR was taken from a middle-aged woman in good health. Some clones in this sample may be carry-over from other donors' samples. The sequenced material came from PBMCs. CDR3 coding DNA: TGTGCCAGCAGCCAAGATGACGCCCGGAGGGGCCCCTACGAGCAGTACTTC. The encoded protein is CASSQDDARRGPYEQYF.